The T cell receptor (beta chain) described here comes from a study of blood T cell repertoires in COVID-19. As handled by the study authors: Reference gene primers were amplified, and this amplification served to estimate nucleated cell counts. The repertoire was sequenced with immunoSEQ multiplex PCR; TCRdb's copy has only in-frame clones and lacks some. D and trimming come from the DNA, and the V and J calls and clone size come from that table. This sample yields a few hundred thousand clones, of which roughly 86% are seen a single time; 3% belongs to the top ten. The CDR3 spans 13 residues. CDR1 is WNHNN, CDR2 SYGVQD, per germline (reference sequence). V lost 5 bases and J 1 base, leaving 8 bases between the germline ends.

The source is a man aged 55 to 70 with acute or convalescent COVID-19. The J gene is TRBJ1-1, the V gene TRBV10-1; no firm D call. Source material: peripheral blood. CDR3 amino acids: CASSINRNTEAFF. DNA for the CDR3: TGCGCCAGCAGTATAAACAGGAACACTGAAGCTTTCTTT.